The 22 T cell receptor beta chains below all came from one sample that was sequenced in a study of tumor-infiltrating lymphocytes in primary liver carcinoma. Germline DNA was also extracted, while the blood RNA originated from unsorted whole blood. The investigators made TCR beta cDNA from around 530 ng total RNA, using a constant-region primer. TCR beta libraries came from three nested multiplex PCR rounds using slightly modified ARM-PCR. Amplification in the first two PCR rounds was performed using TRBV1-TRBV30 forward primers and a C-beta reverse primer for roughly 9 cycles each. TCRdb fed the multiplex PCR reads into MiXCR, producing one record per CDR3 protein. Here the sample spans some 320,000 distinct CDR3 sequences, approximately 60% being singletons. The specimen sequenced was peripheral blood. The receptors were gathered from a man aged 35-49 years with primary liver carcinoma and hepatitis B virus infection.

The V and J genes are TRBV2 and TRBJ2-7, with 7 nucleotides matching TRBD1. Trimming removed 8 bases from V and 2 bases from J; junction bases left unmatched: 9. This CDR3 region has 14 residues. In germline, CDR1 is SNHLY, CDR2 FYNNEI. The CDR3 DNA is TGTGCCAGCCTTCGAGGGGGACAGACCTACGAGCAGTACTTC. Translated, it gives CASLRGGQTYEQYF.

Points on this clonotype: A read error may explain this, as a much larger clone is one base away. The CDR3 sequence: CAWRDRYGYTF. Here the CDR3 DNA reads TGTGCCTGGAGGGACAGATATGGCTACACCTTC. The chain has TRBV30 and TRBJ1-2, with D maybe TRBD1 (6 bases). The V end was cut by 3 bases, the J end by 5 bases, with 7 bases between. Germline CDR1 is GTSNPN and CDR2 is SVGIG (reference sequence). The CDR3 length is 11 residues.

This clonotype was observed at least ten times. This chain joins TRBV6-5 and TRBJ1-2; D call uncertain. CDR3 length: 15 amino acids. Per the germline V gene, CDR1 is MNHEY and CDR2 is SVGAGI. The V gene lost 0 bases and the J gene lost 0 bases, with 8 bases spanning the gap. The CDR3: CASSYSMGANYGYTF. Written as DNA, the CDR3 is TGTGCCAGCAGTTACTCGATGGGAGCTAACTATGGCTACACCTTC.

The chain recombines TRBV6-1 with TRBJ2-2, with D tentatively TRBD1 or TRBD2 (6 bases each). This CDR3 spans 14 amino acids. Germline CDR1 MNHNS, CDR2 SASEGT. CDR3 residues: CASRGTTVTGELFF. CDR3 DNA sequence: TGTGCTAGCCGCGGGACAACCGTGACCGGGGAGCTGTTTTTT.

This chain connects TRBV7-9 to TRBJ2-7; 11 bases line up with TRBD2. This CDR3 is 19 amino acids long. With V trimmed by 1 base and J by 2 bases, 13 bases remained unmatched. Looked up from germline, CDR1 is SEHNR and CDR2 is FQNEAQ (reference sequence). In DNA, the CDR3 is TGTGCCAGCAGCTTAGTACCGCGGACTAGCGGGCCTGGCCCCTACGAGCAGTACTTC. Its protein product is CASSLVPRTSGPGPYEQYF.

CDR3 nucleotides: TGTGCCAGCTGGGACAACAGGGGGATCTACGAGCAGTACTTC. It specifies CASWDNRGIYEQYF. This chain connects TRBV6-2 or TRBV6-3 to TRBJ2-7, with 8 nucleotides matching TRBD1. The V gene's germline CDR1 is MNHEY and CDR2 SVGEGT. The CDR3 loop spans 14 amino acids. The trim removed 8 bases at V and 3 bases at J, leaving 9 bases unmatched.

As concerns this clonotype: The conserved closing phenylalanine or tryptophan is absent in this CDR3, likely reflecting a read error. The rearrangement joins TRBV4-1 to TRBJ2-5; D is possibly TRBD1 (6 bases). Trimming took off 1 base at V and 11 bases at J, with 11 bases between the two ends. Germline V CDR1 and CDR2: MGHRA, YSYEKL. This CDR3 has 12 residues. For the CDR3, the DNA is TGCGCCAGCAGCCAAGGGGCCGGGACACAGTACATC. Amino acids: CASSQGAGTQYI.

About this clonotype itself: Its ends do not fully match the called genes, so a read error is possible. The chain uses TRBV11-1 and TRBJ1-1, with D unresolved. The CDR3 spans 13 residues. Germline assignment: CDR1 SGHAT and CDR2 FQDESV (reference sequence). The CDR3 nucleotides read TGTGCCAGCGGACGGGGTAGGAACACTGGAGCTTTCTTT. As protein: CASGRGRNTGAFF.

V is TRBV23-1 and J is TRBJ1-5; the D gene is possibly TRBD1 (5 bases). TRBV23-1 is marked as an open reading frame, function uncertain. Trimming took 7 bases from V and 5 from J, leaving 12 bases between them. The CDR3 covers 13 residues. The DNA of the CDR3 is TGCGCCAGCACCCGGGGCAGCTATCAGCCCCAGCATTTT. Amino acid sequence: CASTRGSYQPQHF.

The chain carries TRBV5-4 and TRBJ1-6; D is unclear. The ends were cut back, 4 bases at V and 4 bases at J, with 15 bases in the middle. Germline CDR1 SGHNT, CDR2 YYREEE (reference sequence). The CDR3 is made up of 16 amino acids. CDR3 protein: CASSRSLRSYNSPLHF. The CDR3 nucleotides read TGTGCCAGCAGCCGGTCTCTGCGCTCGTATAATTCACCCCTCCACTTT.

This chain connects TRBV11-2 to TRBJ2-1; 11 nucleotides line up with TRBD2. Unmatched junction bases numbered 6, after V lost 3 bases and J lost 5 bases. The length of the CDR3 is 16 residues. Germline V gene data show CDR1 as SGHAT and CDR2 as FQNNGV. CDR3 region: CASSFEPGLADNEQFF. The CDR3, as DNA: TGTGCCAGCAGCTTTGAGCCGGGACTAGCGGACAATGAGCAGTTCTTC.

V usage is TRBV25-1 and J usage is TRBJ2-5, with a tentative D call TRBD2 (6 bases). This CDR3 has 13 residues. V shed 8 bases and J shed 0 bases, with 10 bases lying between them. CDR1 is MGHDK, CDR2 SYGVNS, per germline. CDR3 region: CASSWTNQETQYF. For the CDR3, the DNA is TGTGCCAGCTCCTGGACTAACCAAGAGACCCAGTACTTC.

This clonotype was recorded at least ten times. This chain connects TRBV29-1 to TRBJ2-7; weak D call: TRBD1 (5 bases). With 0 bases removed from V and 2 bases from J, the gap between germline ends came to 14 bases. CDR1 SQVTM and CDR2 ANQGSEA come from the germline V gene. CDR3 length: 15 residues. The CDR3 is CSVEEGQGGAYEQYF. CDR3 nucleotides: TGCAGCGTTGAAGAAGGGCAGGGTGGTGCCTACGAGCAGTACTTC.

This clonotype was seen more than once but under ten times. The V and J genes are TRBV6-5 and TRBJ2-7; TRBD1 or TRBD2 may be the D gene (5 bases each). This CDR3 contains 14 residues. Germline V gene data show CDR1 as MNHEY and CDR2 as SVGAGI. V shed 5 bases and J shed 4 bases, with 15 bases lying between them. The chain's CDR3 is CASSATGQGYEQYF. CDR3 bases: TGTGCCAGCAGTGCCACGGGGCAGGGTTACGAGCAGTACTTC.

The genes are TRBV7-2 and TRBJ2-5, with D perhaps matching TRBD1 or TRBD2 (5 bases each). Germline CDR1 reads SGHTA; CDR2 reads FQGNSA. The CDR3 runs to 10 residues. Trimming stripped 10 bases from V and 6 bases from J, with 9 bases between. The CDR3 spells CATSGQTQYF. CDR3 bases: TGTGCCACCTCGGGACAGACCCAGTACTTC.

This sequence joins TRBV20-1 and TRBJ2-3; the D call may be TRBD1 or TRBD2 (6 bases each). CDR1 and CDR2 from the germline V gene are DFQATT and SNEGSKA (reference sequence). The CDR3 is made up of 13 amino acids. In nucleotides, the CDR3 is TGCAGGGCTGTCGGGGGCCACCCAGATACGCAGTATTTT. Its protein is CRAVGGHPDTQYF.

In this sample, this clonotype turned up many times. The chain employs TRBV11-2 and TRBJ2-1; 8 nucleotides agree with TRBD1. The CDR3 length is 16 residues. With V trimmed by 1 base and J by 5 bases, 7 bases remained unmatched. Germline values: CDR1 SGHAT, CDR2 FQNNGV. The CDR3 reads CASSLVWTGRHNEQFF. The CDR3 DNA follows: TGTGCCAGCAGCTTAGTTTGGACAGGGAGACACAATGAGCAGTTCTTC.

The chain employs TRBV29-1 and TRBJ1-1, with D possibly being TRBD1 (6 bases). The V end was cut by 8 bases, the J end by 1 base, with 14 bases between. CDR3 size: 13 residues. Germline V gene data show CDR1 as SQVTM and CDR2 as ANQGSEA. This chain's CDR3 is CSIKDRKNTEAFF. The CDR3 coding sequence is TGCAGCATCAAGGACAGAAAGAACACTGAAGCTTTCTTT. Together with reference TRBV29-1 and TRBJ1-1, the CDR3 gives the full variable domain: SAVISQKPSRDICQRGTSLTIQCQVDSQVTMMFWYRQQPGQSLTLIATANQGSEATYESGFVIDKFPISRPNLTFSTLTVSNMSPEDSSIYLCSIKDRKNTEAFFGQGTRLTVV.

This clonotype was seen only once. A much larger clone lies one base from this, so it may be a read error. V gene TRBV4-2 combines with J gene TRBJ2-3; 10 nucleotides line up with TRBD2. The CDR3 loop spans 17 amino acids. With 0 bases clipped from V and 4 bases from J, the junction kept 7 bases outside the gene matches. Germline CDR1 and CDR2: LGHNA and YNFKEQ. CDR3 loop: CASSQEGLASWADTQYF. In DNA form, the CDR3 reads TGTGCCAGCAGCCAAGAGGGACTAGCGAGCTGGGCAGATACGCAGTATTTT.

In its sample, this clonotype was seen many times. The V call is TRBV29-1, the J call TRBJ2-1; 9 nucleotides agree with TRBD2. V lost 7 bases and J lost 10; bases outside the gene matches: 17. Germline CDR1 SQVTM, CDR2 ANQGSEA. This CDR3 spans 15 amino acids. CDR3 nucleotide sequence: TGCAGCGCCCTGGGGGTTGAGCGGGAGGTGTCGGAGCAGTTCTTC. Residues: CSALGVEREVSEQFF.

This clonotype was counted only a few times. This chain joins TRBV5-1 and TRBJ1-2; D is perhaps TRBD1 (6 bases). Trimming shortened V by 3 bases and J by 8 bases, and 14 bases separated the two germline ends. The CDR3 contains 13 residues. Germline values: CDR1 SGHRS, CDR2 YFSETQ. The CDR3 loop is CASSWEGERGYTF. CDR3 nucleotide sequence: TGCGCCAGCAGCTGGGAGGGGGAAAGAGGCTACACCTTC.

Remarks on this clonotype: A much larger clone differs from this one at a single base, so this may be a read error. The chain carries TRBV6-2 or TRBV6-3 and TRBJ2-1; D remains ambiguous. Germline V CDR1 and CDR2: MNHEY, SVGEGT. There are 13 residues in the CDR3. The CDR3 is CASSSNLYNEHFF. As DNA, the CDR3 is TGTGCCAGCAGTTCTAACCTCTACAATGAGCACTTCTTC.